The source of this T cell receptor (beta chain) is a study of blood T cell repertoires in COVID-19. Source study methods: Researchers report that nucleated cell counts were estimated from reference gene primer amplification. The table came from immunoSEQ multiplex PCR; TCRdb's copy has only in-frame clones and leaves some out. V, J and clone size derive from that table, while D and trimming were established from the DNA sequence. The sample lists fewer than 450,000 clones; roughly 88% were seen once. Trimming cost V 4 bases and J 8 bases, with 10 bases left between them. From germline, CDR1 is SGDLS and CDR2 YYNGEE. This CDR3 spans 13 amino acids.

The sequence was obtained from a man in his late teens or twenties who had recovered from COVID-19. The chain uses TRBV9 and TRBJ1-6; TRBD1 might be the D (5 bases). Sequencing was carried out using PBMCs or T cells enriched from blood (not recorded which). The CDR3 is CASSRGPDSPLHF. For the CDR3, the DNA is TGTGCCAGCAGCAGGGGCCCCGATTCACCCCTCCACTTT.